This TCR beta chain was identified in a study of blood T cell repertoires in COVID-19. Looking at the study overall: Italy, Spain and the United States were the sources of the convalescent and acute COVID-19 samples. PBMCs, B-cell-depleted T cells, or T cells were the source of the cDNA or gDNA that made up the material.

V lost 8 bases and J lost 5, with 15 bases in between. The CDR3 consists of 13 residues. CDR1 and CDR2 (germline): WSHSY, SAAADI. The Seattle site enrolled patients during active infection and followed them longitudinally. Under the authors' procedure: Reference gene primer amplification gave nucleated cell count estimates. TCRdb keeps only in-frame clones here, not all; method: immunoSEQ multiplex PCR. From that table come the V and J calls and clone size; the DNA was used to work out D and trimming. The sample includes just under 65,000 clones, around four fifths of them seen just once. This rearrangement joins TRBV10-2 to TRBJ2-5; D is unclear. The clonotype was recovered from a man aged 55-75 years with COVID-19, enrolled during active disease. Sequenced input: peripheral blood. The CDR3: CASRRGPGETQYF. The CDR3 DNA follows: TGCGCCAGCCGTAGAGGCCCCGGGGAGACCCAGTACTTC.